This T cell receptor (beta chain) originates from a study of blood T cell repertoires in COVID-19 (dated by TCRdb to 2019 to 2021). Describing the broader study: Samples from collaborators originated in the United States, Italy and Spain and spanned both the acute and convalescent phases of COVID-19. The prospective study material was composed of cDNA or gDNA derived from T cells, B-cell-depleted T cells, or PBMCs. The dataset comprised deeply sampled blood TCRbeta repertoires from subjects exposed to, actively infected with, or recovered from COVID-19. A freely available public database, intended as a resource for researchers studying the immune response to SARS-CoV-2, is where the repertoires were released. The samples were drawn from two sources: the first 160 participants of the ongoing ImmuneRACE study, and 1,000 to 1,500 subjects contributed by 6 global collaborators. Sample metadata almost always included a de-identified subject ID, COVID-19 status, age in years and sex. Where available, HLA class I and class II types were taken from metadata supplied by the sample provider and were not determined by assay-based typing.

From its cysteine to its phenylalanine, the CDR3 spans 15 amino acids. Just the 45-base CDR3 DNA is kept, in frame starting at base 1. Trimming at the junction amounts to 2 bases on V and 4 bases on J, and the germline ends lie 14 bases apart. The germline V gene supplies CDR1 MNHNS and CDR2 SASEGT. What the research found in general, with its limitations: The amount of clinical and demographic metadata varied by source and participant and was provided uncurated.

TCRbeta CDR3 regions were amplified from genomic DNA using the immunoSEQ Assay, a bias-controlled multiplex PCR. The original methods were these. The number of nucleated cells in each sample was estimated by amplification of reference gene primers within the assay. To quantify the absolute abundance of each unique TCRbeta CDR3 rearrangement, sequence reads were collapsed and filtered. Productive Simpson clonality was computed per sample as the square root of Simpson's diversity index over productive rearrangements. This is the immuneACCESS table as TCRdb keeps it, with only in-frame sequences that have V and J called. A part of the clones is gone; compared with another copy, unresolved V genes explain less than half, and the rest is unexplained. That table furnishes V, J and clone size, whereas the DNA furnished D and trimming. This sample lists approximately 250,000 clones; about 85% were detected once. The biggest ten clones account for about 3.6% of the sample.

The collaborating institutions used their own protocols to collect whole blood in K2EDTA tubes. For TCRbeta analysis, collaborator samples were shipped as frozen whole blood, as isolated PBMCs, or as DNA extracted from either sample type. As to this clone: Its antigen has not been determined. Base qualities are not provided; no much larger clone lies one nucleotide away.

The sequence joins TRBV6-1 to TRBJ1-1; the best D guess is TRBD1, with 5 bases matching. The specimen was peripheral blood. This TCR was recovered from a man between 18 and 29 years old with active or convalescent COVID-19. CDR3 loop: CASSEFHKGFTEAFF. The base sequence is TGTGCCAGCAGTGAATTTCACAAGGGGTTCACTGAAGCTTTCTTT.